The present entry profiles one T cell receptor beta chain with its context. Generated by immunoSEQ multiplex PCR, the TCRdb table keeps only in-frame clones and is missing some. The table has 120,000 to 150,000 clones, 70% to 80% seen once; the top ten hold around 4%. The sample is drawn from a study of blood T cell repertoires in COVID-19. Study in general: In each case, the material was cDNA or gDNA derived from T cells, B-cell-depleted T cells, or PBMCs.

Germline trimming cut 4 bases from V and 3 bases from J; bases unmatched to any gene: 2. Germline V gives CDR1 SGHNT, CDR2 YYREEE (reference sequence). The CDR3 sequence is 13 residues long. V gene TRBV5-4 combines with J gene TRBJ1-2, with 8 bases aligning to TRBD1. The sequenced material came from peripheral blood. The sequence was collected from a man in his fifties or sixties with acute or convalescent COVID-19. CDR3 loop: CASSQQGDYGYTF. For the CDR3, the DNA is TGTGCCAGCAGCCAACAGGGGGACTATGGCTACACCTTC. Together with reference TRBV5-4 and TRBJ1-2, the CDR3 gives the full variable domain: ETGVTQSPTHLIKTRGQQVTLRCSSQSGHNTVSWYQQALGQGPQFIFQYYREEENGRGNFPPRFSGLQFPNYSSELNVNALELDDSALYLCASSQQGDYGYTFGSGTRLTVV.